This T cell receptor (beta chain) stems from a study of blood T cell repertoires in COVID-19. Study details: Whether acute or convalescent, the COVID-19 samples came from the United States, Italy and Spain. T cells, B-cell-depleted T cells, or PBMCs supplied cDNA or gDNA.

Trimming took 0 bases from V and 4 from J, leaving 10 bases between them. From germline, CDR1 is MGHRA and CDR2 YSYEKL. This CDR3 is built from 15 residues. This clone came up once. Original handling: Amplified reference gene primers provided the basis for estimating nucleated cell counts. Only in-frame clones appear in the TCRdb table, and some are missing; sequencing was by immunoSEQ multiplex PCR. That table is the source of V, J and clone size, and D and trimming were worked out from the DNA. Of approximately 440,000 clones listed, 80% to 95% are singletons. The chain joins TRBV4-1 to TRBJ1-5; D remains unclear. Material for sequencing was PBMCs or T cells enriched from blood (not recorded which). The receptor was derived from a man between 18 and 35 years old who had recovered from COVID-19. The CDR3 sequence is CASSQDPDTNQPQHF. CDR3 DNA sequence: TGCGCCAGCAGCCAAGACCCCGACACAAATCAGCCCCAGCATTTT.